The 10 T cell receptor beta chains below all came from one sample that was sequenced in a study of identical twins (dated by TCRdb to the mid-2010s). Libraries were made using 5' RACE. Sequenced on an Illumina HiSeq 2000. TCRdb handled the public reads itself, with Q25 trimming in fastp and clone calling in MiXCR, and kept productive beta chains. Rows are combined by CDR3 protein, so each entry shows the most common genes and DNA. This sample holds about 660,000 distinct CDR3 sequences; more than 6.5% were observed only once. The ten largest clonotypes hold 0.75% to 1% of the sample. The data were also submitted as part of a second study, on yellow fever vaccine responses in identical twins.

Sequenced sample: PBMCs. Receptors were obtained from a woman younger than 35 in good health.

This clonotype was seen more than once but under ten times. The rearrangement links TRBV19 to TRBJ2-4; the D gene is possibly TRBD2 (6 bases). The CDR3 runs to 16 residues. Per the germline V gene, CDR1 is LNHDA and CDR2 is SQIVND (reference sequence). V gave up 2 bases and J gave up 6 bases, with 17 bases separating them. The CDR3 reads CASSIMLRRGRNIQYF. The CDR3 bases are TGTGCCAGTAGTATAATGTTGCGGAGGGGCCGAAACATTCAGTACTTC.

In its sample, this clonotype was seen many times. The chain has TRBV20-1 and TRBJ2-7; TRBD2 matches at 12 bases. The CDR3 has 15 residues. V lost 0 bases to trimming and J lost 4 bases; unmatched junction nucleotides: 4. Germline loops: CDR1 DFQATT, CDR2 SNEGSKA (reference sequence). In nucleotides, the CDR3 is TGCAGTGCTAGAGATCGACTAGCGGGAGTATACGAGCAGTACTTC. Its translation is CSARDRLAGVYEQYF.

This chain joins TRBV25-1 and TRBJ2-3; TRBD2 matches 7 bases. Germline loops: CDR1 MGHDK, CDR2 SYGVNS. V shed 2 bases and J 7 bases; nucleotides not matched to a gene: 6. This CDR3 has 14 residues. CDR3 sequence reads: CASSEEASGNTQYF. The CDR3 nucleotides read TGTGCCAGCAGTGAAGAGGCTAGCGGAAATACGCAGTATTTT. Supplemented by reference TRBV25-1 and TRBJ2-3, the full variable domain reads EADIYQTPRYLVIGTGKKITLECSQTMGHDKMYWYQQDPGMELHLIHYSYGVNSTEKGDLSSESTVSRIRTEHFPLTLESARPSHTSQYLCASSEEASGNTQYFGPGTRLTVL.

The chain uses TRBV3-1 and TRBJ2-7; the match to TRBD2 covers 13 bases. Looked up from germline, CDR1 is LGHDT and CDR2 is YNNKEL (reference sequence). The CDR3 spans 15 residues. V shed 4 bases, J shed 3 bases, and the junction held 3 bases outside the gene matches. This CDR3 is CASSLRTSGSYEQYF. The DNA of the CDR3 is TGTGCCAGCAGCCTCCGGACTAGCGGGAGCTACGAGCAGTACTTC.

Comments on this clonotype: This may stem from a read error, because a much larger clone lies one nucleotide away. The rearrangement links TRBV9 to TRBJ2-4; tentatively, D is TRBD2 (6 bases). This CDR3 has 15 residues. Germline V lookup: CDR1 SGDLS, CDR2 YYNGEE. Between the trimmed V and J ends, which lost 2 bases and 3 bases, there was a span of 12 bases. CDR3 sequence (DNA): TGTGCCAGCAGCGTCTCACCGGGAGTCAAAAACATTCAGTACTTC. The encoded protein is CASSVSPGVKNIQYF.

This chain links TRBV4-3 with TRBJ2-5, with D perhaps TRBD1 (5 bases). CDR1 and CDR2 from the germline V gene are LGHNA and YSLEER. The CDR3 consists of 15 residues. The V gene lost 2 bases and the J gene lost 4 bases, with 14 bases spanning the gap. For the CDR3, the DNA is TGCGCCAGCAGCCAACTGTTAGGGGCAGGAGAGACCCAGTACTTC. It is translated as CASSQLLGAGETQYF.

The genes are TRBV12-3 or TRBV12-4 and TRBJ2-7, with a possible D match to TRBD1 (6 bases). V was trimmed by 5 bases and J by 6 bases, leaving 20 bases between them. The CDR3 has 15 amino acids. The CDR3 DNA sequence: TGTGCCAGCAGTCCAGGGGATACAGGGCCGGGCGAGCAGTACTTC. This encodes CASSPGDTGPGEQYF.

This clonotype was observed many times. The V and J genes are TRBV12-3 or TRBV12-4 and TRBJ2-5; D may be TRBD2 (6 bases). V was shortened by 6 bases and J by 2 bases, with 13 bases between the two germline ends. The CDR3 has 14 residues. Written as DNA, the CDR3 is TGTGCCAGCAGCCCCTGGGGAGGACAAGAGACCCAGTACTTC. This translates into CASSPWGGQETQYF.

This clonotype has a handful of counts. V usage is TRBV7-2 and J usage is TRBJ2-1, with 15 bases identical to TRBD2. Germline CDR1 SGHTA, CDR2 FQGNSA. The CDR3 consists of 16 residues. With V trimmed by 5 bases and J by 6 bases, 5 bases remained unmatched. The CDR3 region is CASSAGLAGGTNEQFF. CDR3 DNA: TGTGCCAGCAGCGCGGGACTAGCGGGAGGTACCAATGAGCAGTTCTTC.

Only a few counts were recorded for this clonotype. V gene TRBV27 combines with J gene TRBJ2-1; D may be TRBD2 (6 bases). Trimming pared 2 bases from V and 5 bases from J, leaving 10 bases between. Germline loops: CDR1 MNHEY, CDR2 SMNVEV (reference sequence). This CDR3 region has 14 residues. The CDR3 nucleotides read TGTGCCAGCAGTTTAGGGGACTCGGACAATGAGCAGTTCTTC. Amino acids: CASSLGDSDNEQFF.